This TCR beta chain was sequenced in a study of cytomegalovirus exposure and HLA in healthy donors. Libraries were prepared by immunoSEQ multiplex PCR; TCRdb keeps only in-frame clonotypes and omits some of them. The sample carries 85,000 to 130,000 clones, about 88% recorded once. The germline CDR1 and CDR2 sequences are MNHEY and SMNVEV (reference sequence). V dropped 6 bases and J dropped 4; count of bases not matched to a gene: 7. The CDR3 contains 15 residues. This clonotype was obtained from a young woman in good health and CMV-seropositive. Source material: PBMCs. V is TRBV27 and J is TRBJ1-1, with TRBD1 identical over 11 bases. CDR3 amino acids: CASRTGQGAVTEAFF. CDR3 coding DNA: TGTGCCAGCAGAACCGGACAGGGGGCGGTCACTGAAGCTTTCTTT.